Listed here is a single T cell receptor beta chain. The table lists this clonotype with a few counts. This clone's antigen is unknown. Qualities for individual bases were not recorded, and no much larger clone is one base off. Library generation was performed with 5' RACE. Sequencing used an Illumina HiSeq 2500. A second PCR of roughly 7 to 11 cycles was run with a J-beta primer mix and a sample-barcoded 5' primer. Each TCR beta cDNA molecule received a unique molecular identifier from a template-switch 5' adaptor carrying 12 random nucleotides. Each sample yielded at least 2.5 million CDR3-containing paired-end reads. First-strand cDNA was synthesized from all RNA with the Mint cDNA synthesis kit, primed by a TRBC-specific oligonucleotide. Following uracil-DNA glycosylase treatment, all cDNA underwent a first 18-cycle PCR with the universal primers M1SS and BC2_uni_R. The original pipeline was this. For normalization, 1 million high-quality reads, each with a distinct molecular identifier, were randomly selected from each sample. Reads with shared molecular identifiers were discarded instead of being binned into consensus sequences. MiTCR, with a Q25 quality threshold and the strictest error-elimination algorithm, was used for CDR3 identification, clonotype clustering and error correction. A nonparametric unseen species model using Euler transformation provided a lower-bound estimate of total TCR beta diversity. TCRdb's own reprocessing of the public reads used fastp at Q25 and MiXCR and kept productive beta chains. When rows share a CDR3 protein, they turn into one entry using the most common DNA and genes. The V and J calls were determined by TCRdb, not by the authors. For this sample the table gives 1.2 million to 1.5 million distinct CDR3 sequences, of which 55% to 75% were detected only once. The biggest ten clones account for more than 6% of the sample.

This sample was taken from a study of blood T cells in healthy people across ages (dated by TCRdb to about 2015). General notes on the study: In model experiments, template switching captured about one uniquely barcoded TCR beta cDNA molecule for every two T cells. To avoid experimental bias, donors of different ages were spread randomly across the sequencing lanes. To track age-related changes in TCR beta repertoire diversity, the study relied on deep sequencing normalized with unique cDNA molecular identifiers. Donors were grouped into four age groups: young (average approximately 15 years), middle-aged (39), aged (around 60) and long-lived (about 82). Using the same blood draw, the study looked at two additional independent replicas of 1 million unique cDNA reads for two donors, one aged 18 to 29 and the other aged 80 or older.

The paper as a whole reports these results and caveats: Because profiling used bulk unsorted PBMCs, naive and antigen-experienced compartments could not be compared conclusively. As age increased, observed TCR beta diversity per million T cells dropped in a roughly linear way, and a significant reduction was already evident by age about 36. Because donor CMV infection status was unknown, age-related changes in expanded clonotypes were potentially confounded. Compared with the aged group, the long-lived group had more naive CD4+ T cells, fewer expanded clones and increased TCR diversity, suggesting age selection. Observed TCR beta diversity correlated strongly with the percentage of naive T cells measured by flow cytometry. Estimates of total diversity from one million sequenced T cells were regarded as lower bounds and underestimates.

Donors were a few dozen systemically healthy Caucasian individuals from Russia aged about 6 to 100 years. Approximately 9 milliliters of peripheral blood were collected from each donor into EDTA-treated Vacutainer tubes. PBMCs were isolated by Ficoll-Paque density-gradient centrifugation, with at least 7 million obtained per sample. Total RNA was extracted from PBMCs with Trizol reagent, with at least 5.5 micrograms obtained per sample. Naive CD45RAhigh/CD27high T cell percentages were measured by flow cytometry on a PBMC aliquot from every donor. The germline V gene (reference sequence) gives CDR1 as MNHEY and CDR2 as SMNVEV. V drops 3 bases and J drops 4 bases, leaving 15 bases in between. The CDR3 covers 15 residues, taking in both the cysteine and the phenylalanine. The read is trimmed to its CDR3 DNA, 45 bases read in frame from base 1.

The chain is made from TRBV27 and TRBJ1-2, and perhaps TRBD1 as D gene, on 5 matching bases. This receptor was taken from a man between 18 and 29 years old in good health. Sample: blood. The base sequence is TGTGCCAGCAGTTTCGGAGACAGTGGGGCCTATGGCTACACCTTC. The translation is CASSFGDSGAYGYTF.